This TCR beta chain derives from a study of T cells in women clearing cervical HPV infection. Study in general: Cases: HPV16-related CIN3 or worse on histology, a couple of invasive cancers. Case blood drawn at lesion detection; control blood after infection cleared.

TCRdb's table, derived via immunoSEQ multiplex PCR, lists solely in-frame clones and lacks some. This repertoire comprises some 30,000 clones; its ten largest clones make up 3.5% to 5%. In germline, CDR1 is SEHNR, CDR2 FQNEAQ (reference sequence). The length of the CDR3 is 15 residues. Concerning this clone: The junction and the germline gene differ at one end; a read error may be behind it. The read ends 3 residues before the CDR3 terminus; that terminus is restored from the germline J gene. Other DNA variants within this sample encode the same CDR3.

The sequencing input was blood buffy coat. The genes are TRBV7-9 and TRBJ1-3, with D perhaps matching TRBD1 (5 bases). This receptor was obtained from a woman aged 18 to 75 with a cervical HPV16 infection that either progressed to CIN3+ or cleared (not recorded which). This chain's CDR3 is CASSLGQGSGNTIYF. Incomplete CDR3 DNA: TGTGCCAGCAGCTTAGGTCAGGGCTCTGGAAACACG.